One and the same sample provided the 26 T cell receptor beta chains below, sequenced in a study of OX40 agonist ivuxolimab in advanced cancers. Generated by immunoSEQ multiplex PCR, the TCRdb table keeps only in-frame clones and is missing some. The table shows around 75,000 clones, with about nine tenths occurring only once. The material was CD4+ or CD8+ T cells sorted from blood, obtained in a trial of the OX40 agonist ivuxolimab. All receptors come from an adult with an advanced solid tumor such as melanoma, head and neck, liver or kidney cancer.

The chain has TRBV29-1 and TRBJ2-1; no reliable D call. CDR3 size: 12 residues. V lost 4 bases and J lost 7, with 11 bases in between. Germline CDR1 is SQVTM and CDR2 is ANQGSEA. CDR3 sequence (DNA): TGCAGCGTTGCGACGCCGTGGAATGAGCAGTTCTTC. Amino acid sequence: CSVATPWNEQFF.

The CDR3 here is CASRDGQGQETQYF. The CDR3 coding sequence is TGTGCCAGCAGAGATGGACAGGGTCAAGAGACCCAGTACTTC. The rearrangement uses TRBV11-2 and TRBJ2-5; 8 bases are shared with TRBD1. The CDR3 is 14 amino acids. V lost 6 bases and J lost 2; bases outside the gene matches: 5. CDR1 is SGHAT and CDR2 is FQNNGV in the germline V gene.

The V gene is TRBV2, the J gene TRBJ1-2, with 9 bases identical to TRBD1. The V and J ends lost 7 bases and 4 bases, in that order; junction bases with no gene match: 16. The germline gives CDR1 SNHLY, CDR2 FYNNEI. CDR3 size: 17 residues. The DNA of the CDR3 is TGTGCCAGCACACCCGGGACAGGGCCCTCCCTCGGCTATGGCTACACCTTC. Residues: CASTPGTGPSLGYGYTF.

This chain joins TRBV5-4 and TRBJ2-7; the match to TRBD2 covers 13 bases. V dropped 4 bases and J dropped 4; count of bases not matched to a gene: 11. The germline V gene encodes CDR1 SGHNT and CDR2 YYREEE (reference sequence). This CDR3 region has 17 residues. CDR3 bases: TGTGCCAGCAGCCGTGGACTAGCGGGGGCAAGGTTATACGAGCAGTACTTC. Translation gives CASSRGLAGARLYEQYF.

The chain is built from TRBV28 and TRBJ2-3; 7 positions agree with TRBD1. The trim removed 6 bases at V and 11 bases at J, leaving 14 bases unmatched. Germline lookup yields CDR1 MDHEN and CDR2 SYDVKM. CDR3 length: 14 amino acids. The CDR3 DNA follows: TGTGCCAGCAGCCTATTTCCGGGACAGCCTGTGCAGTATTTT. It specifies CASSLFPGQPVQYF.

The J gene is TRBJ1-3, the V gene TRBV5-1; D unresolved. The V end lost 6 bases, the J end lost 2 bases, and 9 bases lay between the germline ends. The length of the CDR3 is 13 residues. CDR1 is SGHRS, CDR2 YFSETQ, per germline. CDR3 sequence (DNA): TGCGCCAGCACGAGGGATACTGGAAACACCATATATTTT. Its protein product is CASTRDTGNTIYF.

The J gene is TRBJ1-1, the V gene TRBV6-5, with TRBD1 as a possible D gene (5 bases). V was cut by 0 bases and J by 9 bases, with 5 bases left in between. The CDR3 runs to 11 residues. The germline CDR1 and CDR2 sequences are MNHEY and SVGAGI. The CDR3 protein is CASSYSGQAFF. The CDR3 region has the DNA TGTGCCAGCAGTTACTCGGGGCAAGCTTTCTTT.

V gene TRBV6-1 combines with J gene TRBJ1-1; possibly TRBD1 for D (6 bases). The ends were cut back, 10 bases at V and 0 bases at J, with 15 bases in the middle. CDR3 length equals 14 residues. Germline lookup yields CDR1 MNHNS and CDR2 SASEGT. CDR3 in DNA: TGTGCCAACGGACAGATAGGCATGAACACTGAAGCTTTCTTT. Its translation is CANGQIGMNTEAFF.

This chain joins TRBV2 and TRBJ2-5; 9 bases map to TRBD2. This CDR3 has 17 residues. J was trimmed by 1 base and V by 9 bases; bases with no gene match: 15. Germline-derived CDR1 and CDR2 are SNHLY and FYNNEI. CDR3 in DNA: TGTGCCAGTATGGAGAGCGGGGGGCGAGGGGCCCAAGAGACCCAGTACTTC. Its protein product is CASMESGGRGAQETQYF. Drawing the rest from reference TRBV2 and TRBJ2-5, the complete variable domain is EPEVTQTPSHQVTQMGQEVILRCVPISNHLYFYWYRQILGQKVEFLVSFYNNEISEKSEIFDDQFSVERPDGSNFTLKIRSTKLEDSAMYFCASMESGGRGAQETQYFGPGTRLLVL.

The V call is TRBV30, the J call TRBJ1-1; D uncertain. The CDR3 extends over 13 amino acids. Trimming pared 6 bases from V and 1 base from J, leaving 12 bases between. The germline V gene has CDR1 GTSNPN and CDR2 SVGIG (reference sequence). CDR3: CACHRGSNTEAFF. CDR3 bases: TGTGCCTGTCACCGGGGTTCGAACACTGAAGCTTTCTTT.

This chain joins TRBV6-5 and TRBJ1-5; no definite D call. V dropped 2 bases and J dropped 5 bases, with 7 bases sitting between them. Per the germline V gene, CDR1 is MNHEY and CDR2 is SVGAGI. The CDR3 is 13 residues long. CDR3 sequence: CASSYTPHQPQHF. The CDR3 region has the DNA TGTGCCAGCAGTTACACCCCGCATCAGCCCCAGCATTTT.

The CDR3 DNA reads TGTGCCAGCAGCTTAGTTGGGGGGAGCAAGACCCAGTACTTC. Translated, it gives CASSLVGGSKTQYF. The chain links TRBV7-9 to TRBJ2-5; maybe TRBD2 (6 bases). Germline V gives CDR1 SEHNR, CDR2 FQNEAQ (reference sequence). Trimming left V 1 base short and J 6 bases short, with 12 bases between. CDR3 size: 14 residues.

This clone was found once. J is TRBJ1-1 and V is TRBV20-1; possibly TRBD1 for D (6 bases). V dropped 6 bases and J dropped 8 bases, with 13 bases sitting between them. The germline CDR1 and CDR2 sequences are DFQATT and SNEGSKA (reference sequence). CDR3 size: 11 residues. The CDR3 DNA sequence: TGCAGTGCGTACCGGACAGACGAAGCTTTCTTT. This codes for CSAYRTDEAFF.

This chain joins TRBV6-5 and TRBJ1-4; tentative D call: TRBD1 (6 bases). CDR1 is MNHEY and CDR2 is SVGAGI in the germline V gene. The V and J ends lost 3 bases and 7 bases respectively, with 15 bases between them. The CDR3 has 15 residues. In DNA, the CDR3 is TGTGCCAGCAGTTATTCGCAGGGGCGTTTTGAAAAACTGTTTTTT. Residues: CASSYSQGRFEKLFF.

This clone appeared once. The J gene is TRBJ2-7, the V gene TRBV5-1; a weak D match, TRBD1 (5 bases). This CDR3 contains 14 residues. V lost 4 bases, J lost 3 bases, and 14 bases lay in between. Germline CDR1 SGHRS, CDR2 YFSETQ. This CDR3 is CASSTGPVDYEQYF. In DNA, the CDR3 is TGCGCCAGCAGCACAGGACCAGTTGACTACGAGCAGTACTTC.

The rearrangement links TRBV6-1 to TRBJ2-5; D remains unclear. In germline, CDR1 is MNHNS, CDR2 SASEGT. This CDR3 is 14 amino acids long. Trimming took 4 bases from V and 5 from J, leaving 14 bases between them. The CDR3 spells CASSGANPTETQYF. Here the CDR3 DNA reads TGTGCCAGCAGTGGGGCAAATCCCACCGAGACCCAGTACTTC.

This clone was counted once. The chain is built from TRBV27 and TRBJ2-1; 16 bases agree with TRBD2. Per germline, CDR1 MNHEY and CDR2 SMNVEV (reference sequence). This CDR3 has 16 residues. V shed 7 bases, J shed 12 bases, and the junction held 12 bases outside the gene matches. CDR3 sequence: CASIPPGTSGRDGQFF. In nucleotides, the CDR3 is TGTGCCAGCATCCCGCCCGGGACTAGCGGGAGGGACGGGCAGTTCTTC.

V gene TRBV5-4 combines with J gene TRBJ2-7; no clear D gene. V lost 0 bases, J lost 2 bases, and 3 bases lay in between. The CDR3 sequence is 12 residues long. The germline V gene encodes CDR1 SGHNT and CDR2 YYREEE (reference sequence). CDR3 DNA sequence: TGTGCCAGCAGCTTGGGGACCTACGAGCAGTACTTC. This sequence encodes CASSLGTYEQYF.

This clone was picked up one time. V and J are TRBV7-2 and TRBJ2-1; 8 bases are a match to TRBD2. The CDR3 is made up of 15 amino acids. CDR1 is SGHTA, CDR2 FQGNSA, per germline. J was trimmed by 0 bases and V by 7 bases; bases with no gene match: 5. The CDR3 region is CASTPGGSSYNEQFF. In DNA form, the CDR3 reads TGTGCCAGCACCCCGGGGGGGTCCTCCTACAATGAGCAGTTCTTC. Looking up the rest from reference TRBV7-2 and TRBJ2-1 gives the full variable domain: GAGVSQSPSNKVTEKGKDVELRCDPISGHTALYWYRQSLGQGLEFLIYFQGNSAPDKSGLPSDRFSAERTGGSVSTLTIQRTQQEDSAVYLCASTPGGSSYNEQFFGPGTRLTVL.

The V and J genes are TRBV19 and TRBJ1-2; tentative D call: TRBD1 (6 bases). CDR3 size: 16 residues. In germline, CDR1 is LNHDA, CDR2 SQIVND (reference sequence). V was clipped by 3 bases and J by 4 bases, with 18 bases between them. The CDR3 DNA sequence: TGTGCCAGTAGTATTAAAGGTGGGACCAGGGGCTATGGCTACACCTTC. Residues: CASSIKGGTRGYGYTF.

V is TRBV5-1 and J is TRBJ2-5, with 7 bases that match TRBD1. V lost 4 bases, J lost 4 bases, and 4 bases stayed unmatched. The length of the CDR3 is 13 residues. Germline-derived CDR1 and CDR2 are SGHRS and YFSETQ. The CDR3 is CASSLYRGETQYF. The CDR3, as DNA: TGCGCCAGCAGCCTCTACAGGGGAGAGACCCAGTACTTC.

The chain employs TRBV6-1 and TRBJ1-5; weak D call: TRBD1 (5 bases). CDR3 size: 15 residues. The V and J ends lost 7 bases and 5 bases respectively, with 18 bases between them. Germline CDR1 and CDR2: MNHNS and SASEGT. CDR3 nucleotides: TGTGCCAGCACTGTAAGGGGTGATGGTTATCAGCCCCAGCATTTT. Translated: CASTVRGDGYQPQHF.

The CDR3 DNA sequence: TGTGCCAGCAGTTTACAGGGGTTCTATGGCTACACCTTC. As protein: CASSLQGFYGYTF. The chain couples TRBV28 to TRBJ1-2; D might be TRBD1 (6 bases). CDR1 MDHEN and CDR2 SYDVKM come from the germline V gene. CDR3 length: 13 residues. The V end was cut by 2 bases, the J end by 4 bases, with 8 bases between.

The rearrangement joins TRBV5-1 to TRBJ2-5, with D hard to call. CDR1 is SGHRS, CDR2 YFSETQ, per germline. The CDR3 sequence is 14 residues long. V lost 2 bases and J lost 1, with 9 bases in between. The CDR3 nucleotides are TGCGCCAGCAGCTTTATTGGAACCCAAGAGACCCAGTACTTC. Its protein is CASSFIGTQETQYF.

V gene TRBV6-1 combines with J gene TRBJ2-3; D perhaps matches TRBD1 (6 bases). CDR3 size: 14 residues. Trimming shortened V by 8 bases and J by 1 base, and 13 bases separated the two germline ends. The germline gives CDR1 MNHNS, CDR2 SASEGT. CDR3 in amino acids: CASLSGAGTDTQYF. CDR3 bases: TGTGCCAGCCTTTCAGGGGCCGGCACAGATACGCAGTATTTT.

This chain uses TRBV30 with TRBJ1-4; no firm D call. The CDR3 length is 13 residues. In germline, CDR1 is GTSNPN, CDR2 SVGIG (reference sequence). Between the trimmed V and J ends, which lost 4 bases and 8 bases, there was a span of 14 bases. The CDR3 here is CAWTSASGEKLFF. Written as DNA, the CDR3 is TGTGCCTGGACCTCGGCAAGCGGGGAAAAACTGTTTTTT. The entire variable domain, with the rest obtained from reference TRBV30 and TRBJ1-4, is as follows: SQTIHQWPATLVQPVGSPLSLECTVEGTSNPNLYWYRQAAGRGLQLLFYSVGIGQISSEVPQNLSASRPQDRQFILSSKKLLLSDSGFYLCAWTSASGEKLFFGSGTQLSVL.